This T cell receptor (beta chain) was observed in a study of vaccination and CD4 T cells after COVID-19. Indicated treatment: approximately 10-day PBMC culture with coronavirus spike peptide pools or control peptides (ViraFEST assay). Points on this clonotype: The antigen remains undetermined.

Sequencing of the DNA from cultured CD4+ T cells was carried out with the Oncomine TCR Beta short-read assay. One entry per CDR3 protein results from TCRdb running MiXCR on the PCR reads. The sample holds more than 15,000 distinct CDR3 sequences; about 45% are singletons and the top ten take approximately 14%. The J segment lost 3 bases and the V segment lost 3 bases, leaving 16 bases of the junction unmatched. The CDR3 extends over 20 amino acids. CDR1 and CDR2 (germline): MDHEN, SYDVKM. This sequence was found in a human donor who had recovered from COVID-19. Material: CD4+ T cells from blood, cultured in vitro. The chain combines TRBV28 with TRBJ1-4; 10 bases match TRBD1. DNA for the CDR3: TGTGCCAGCAGTTTGGGAGGTTGGACAGGGGGGTCCATGGCTAATGAAAAACTGTTTTTT. This codes for CASSLGGWTGGSMANEKLFF.